This is a list of T cell receptor beta chains from one sample in a study of Ad26.COV2.S vaccination and SARS-CoV-2 variants. Clones were sequenced by immunoSEQ multiplex PCR, and TCRdb holds only the in-frame ones, with some missing. The sample lists roughly 510,000 clones; roughly 85% were seen once. The sequencing here drew on peripheral blood, taken in a trial of Ad26.COV2.S vaccine versus placebo. The receptors stem from a person aged 18-65 years who received the Ad26.COV2.S COVID-19 vaccine or a placebo. The CDR3 runs from the conserved cysteine through the conserved F or W. A D gene is named only where the DNA matches it firmly. A clone size is listed for some rows: how often the clone was seen (once, few, many), or a class if it is expanded.

D: TRBD1
size: .
V: TRBV7-9
J: TRBJ2-3
DNA: TGTGCCAGCAGCTCGGACAGGGGAGGTACGCAGTATTTT
CDR3: CASSSDRGGTQYF

D: TRBD1
size: .
V: TRBV5-4
J: TRBJ2-1
DNA: TGTGCCAGCAGCTTACTAGGGGGCGTGGATGAGCAGTTCTTC
CDR3: CASSLLGGVDEQFF

D: TRBD1
size: .
V: TRBV3-1/TRBV3-2
J: TRBJ1-2
DNA: TGTGCCAGCAGCCAGTCACAGGGGTATGGCTACACCTTC
CDR3: CASSQSQGYGYTF

D: .
size: .
V: TRBV5-1
J: TRBJ1-1
DNA: TGCGCCAGCAGCAAGGAAACAGGGACGTACACTGAAGCTTTCTTT
CDR3: CASSKETGTYTEAFF

D: .
size: once
V: TRBV27
J: TRBJ2-7
DNA: TGTGCCAGACACCACGGAGGCTCCTACGAGCAGTACTTC
CDR3: CARHHGGSYEQYF

D: .
size: .
V: TRBV11-2
J: TRBJ2-2
DNA: TGTGCCAGCAGCCAACAGGGAACCGGGGAGCTGTTTTTT
CDR3: CASSQQGTGELFF

D: .
size: .
V: TRBV30
J: TRBJ2-1
DNA: TGTGCCTGGACTCGGGGGTATGAGCAGTTCTTC
CDR3: CAWTRGYEQFF

D: TRBD2
size: few
V: TRBV9
J: TRBJ2-1
DNA: TGTGCCAGCAGCTCCCCGAGGGGCGGGAGGGCCGACCTTCGATACAATGAGCAGTTCTTC
CDR3: CASSSPRGGRADLRYNEQFF

D: .
size: .
V: TRBV4-1
J: TRBJ2-5
DNA: TGCGCCAGCAGCCAAGAGGCAGCCGAAGAGACCCAGTACTTC
CDR3: CASSQEAAEETQYF

D: TRBD1
size: .
V: TRBV28
J: TRBJ1-1
DNA: TGTGCCAGCGGCCACGAAACCGGGACAGCTGAAGCTTTCTTT
CDR3: CASGHETGTAEAFF

D: .
size: .
V: TRBV4-3
J: TRBJ2-7
DNA: TGCGCCAGCAGCCAAGATACGGCAGGGGGGGACGAGCAGTACTTC
CDR3: CASSQDTAGGDEQYF

D: .
size: few
V: TRBV11-2
J: TRBJ1-2
DNA: TGTGCCAGCAGCTTAGATAGGGGTGCCCCCTACACCTTC
CDR3: CASSLDRGAPYTF

D: .
size: .
V: TRBV28
J: TRBJ1-5
DNA: TGTGCCAGCAGCTCTGGGACGGAATATAGCAATCAGCCCCAGCATTTT
CDR3: CASSSGTEYSNQPQHF

D: TRBD1
size: once
V: TRBV4-2
J: TRBJ1-4
DNA: TGTGCCAGCAGCCAAGAGAGACAGGGTAATGAAAAACTGTTTTTT
CDR3: CASSQERQGNEKLFF

D: TRBD1
size: .
V: TRBV2
J: TRBJ2-2
DNA: TGTGCCAGCAGTTCTCGACAGGGGGCTGGCGGGGAGCTGTTTTTT
CDR3: CASSSRQGAGGELFF

D: .
size: .
V: TRBV15
J: TRBJ1-5
DNA: TGTGCCACCAGCAGAGCTGGGTTGTTGAGTCAGCCCCAGCATTTT
CDR3: CATSRAGLLSQPQHF

D: .
size: .
V: TRBV10-1
J: TRBJ2-3
DNA: TGCGCCAGCAGGGATCCGGCGGCCGCAAGCACAGATACGCAGTATTTT
CDR3: CASRDPAAASTDTQYF

D: TRBD1
size: .
V: TRBV2
J: TRBJ1-1
DNA: TGTGCCAGCAGTGCCTGGGACAGCCGCAACACTGAAGCTTTCTTT
CDR3: CASSAWDSRNTEAFF

D: .
size: once
V: TRBV12-3/TRBV12-4
J: TRBJ2-5
DNA: TGTGCCAGCAGTTTAATCGGAGAGACCCAGTACTTC
CDR3: CASSLIGETQYF

D: .
size: .
V: TRBV19
J: TRBJ1-3
DNA: TGTGCCAGTAGAAATCAGCAGAGAAACACCATATATTTT
CDR3: CASRNQQRNTIYF

D: .
size: .
V: TRBV5-1
J: TRBJ2-3
DNA: TGCGCCAGCAGCTTGGGATCCGCCGGAAGCACAGATACGCAGTATTTT
CDR3: CASSLGSAGSTDTQYF

D: .
size: .
V: TRBV29-1
J: TRBJ2-2
DNA: TGCAGCGTGCAAACTAGGGTCACCGGGGAGCTGTTTTTT
CDR3: CSVQTRVTGELFF

D: TRBD2
size: .
V: TRBV7-2
J: TRBJ2-7
DNA: TGTGCCAGCAGCCCCCCCCATCGCAGCGGGAGGGGATCCCTTGCGGAGCAGTACTTC
CDR3: CASSPPHRSGRGSLAEQYF

D: .
size: .
V: TRBV5-4
J: TRBJ2-6
DNA: TGTGCCAGCAGCTTGTTAGGGGCTGGGGCCAACGTCCTGACTTTC
CDR3: CASSLLGAGANVLTF